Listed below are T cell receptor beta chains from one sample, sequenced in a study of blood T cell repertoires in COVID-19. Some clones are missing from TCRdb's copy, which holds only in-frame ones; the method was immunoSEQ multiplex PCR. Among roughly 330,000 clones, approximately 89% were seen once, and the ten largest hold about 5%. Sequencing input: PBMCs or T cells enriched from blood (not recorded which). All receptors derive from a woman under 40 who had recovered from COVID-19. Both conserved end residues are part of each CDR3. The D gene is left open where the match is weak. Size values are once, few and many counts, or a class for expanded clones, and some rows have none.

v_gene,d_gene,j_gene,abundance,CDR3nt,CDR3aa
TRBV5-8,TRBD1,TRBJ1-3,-,TGTGCCAGCAGGTTTCTCCGGACAGGGTGGAACTCTGGAAACACCATATATTTT,CASRFLRTGWNSGNTIYF
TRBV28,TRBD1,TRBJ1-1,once,TGTGCCAGCAGTCCGACAGGGGGGCTGGGCACTGAAGCTTTCTTT,CASSPTGGLGTEAFF
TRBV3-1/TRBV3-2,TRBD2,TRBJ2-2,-,TGTGCCAGCAGCCAAGTATGGTTCCGGGACCTAGCGGGGGTGAACACCGGGGAGCTGTTTTTT,CASSQVWFRDLAGVNTGELFF
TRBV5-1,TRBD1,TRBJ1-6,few,TGCGCCAGCAGCTCTCGACAGGGCTATAATTCACCCCTCCACTTT,CASSSRQGYNSPLHF
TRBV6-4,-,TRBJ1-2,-,TGTGCCAGCAGTGCGGGAGTTTCCGGGGGGCGTAACTATGGCTACACCTTC,CASSAGVSGGRNYGYTF
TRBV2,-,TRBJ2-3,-,TGTGCCAGCAGTGTTCGGAGGGGACGGACAGATACGCAGTATTTT,CASSVRRGRTDTQYF
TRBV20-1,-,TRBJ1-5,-,TGCAGTGCTAGTAGGTGGCAGGTAGGGGATAGCAATCAGCCCCAGCATTTT,CSASRWQVGDSNQPQHF
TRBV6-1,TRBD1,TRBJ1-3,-,TGTGCCAGCAGTGCGAGGGACAGAGACCTTACTGGAAACACCATATATTTT,CASSARDRDLTGNTIYF
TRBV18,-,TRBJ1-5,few,TGTGCCAGCTCACCAAGGGCGGACATTAGCAATCAGCCCCAGCATTTT,CASSPRADISNQPQHF
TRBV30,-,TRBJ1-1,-,TGTGCCTGGAGGATGCCTGGGGGCTCCTTGGGGGCTTTCTTT,CAWRMPGGSLGAFF
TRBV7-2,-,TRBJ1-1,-,TGTGCCAGCAGCTTATTGCACGGCGGCACTGAAGCTTTCTTT,CASSLLHGGTEAFF
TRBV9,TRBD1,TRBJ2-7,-,TGTGCCAGCAGCCGCTCGGGACAGCGCTACGAGCAGTACTTC,CASSRSGQRYEQYF
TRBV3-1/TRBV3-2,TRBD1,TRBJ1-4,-,TGTGCCAGCAGCCTTCGGGACAGGGGTGAAAAACTGTTTTTT,CASSLRDRGEKLFF
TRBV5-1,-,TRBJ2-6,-,TGCGCCAGCAGCTCAAACGGGGTTGGAGGGGCCAACGTCCTGACTTTC,CASSSNGVGGANVLTF
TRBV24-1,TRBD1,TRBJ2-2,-,TGTGCCACCAGTGATTTCGGACAGGGGGGGTCCGGGGAGCTGTTTTTT,CATSDFGQGGSGELFF
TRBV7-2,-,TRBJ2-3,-,TGTGCCAGCAGCTTAGTGGGGCCCCGCGTCACAGATACGCAGTATTTT,CASSLVGPRVTDTQYF
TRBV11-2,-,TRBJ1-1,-,TGTGCCAGCTGGGCGGGCACTGAAGCTTTCTTT,CASWAGTEAFF
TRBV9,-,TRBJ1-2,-,TGTGCCAGCAGCCCACGAGGATGGAACTATGGCTACACCTTC,CASSPRGWNYGYTF
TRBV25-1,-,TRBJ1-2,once,TGTGCCAGCAGTGAATATAAGGCAGGCTATGGCTACACCTTC,CASSEYKAGYGYTF
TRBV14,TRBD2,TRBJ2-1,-,TGTGCCAGCAGTTCGGGCGGGGGGGCAAAAAGAAATGAGCAGTTCTTC,CASSSGGGAKRNEQFF
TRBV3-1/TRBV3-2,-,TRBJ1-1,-,TGTGCCAGCAGCCAAGATCCGAGGGGGACTGAAGCTTTCTTT,CASSQDPRGTEAFF
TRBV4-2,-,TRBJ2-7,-,TGTGCCAGCAGCCAAGATCCCCCAGGGGTGTACGAGCAGTACTTC,CASSQDPPGVYEQYF
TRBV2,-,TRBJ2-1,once,TGTGCCAGCAGCCCATCTAGGGAGCAGTTCTTC,CASSPSREQFF
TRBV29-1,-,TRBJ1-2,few,TGCAGCCTCCTCGACAGCGACTATGGCTACACCTTC,CSLLDSDYGYTF
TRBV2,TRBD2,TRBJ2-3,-,TGTGCCAGCAGTGATCGGTCTAGCGGGAGAGATACGCAGTATTTT,CASSDRSSGRDTQYF
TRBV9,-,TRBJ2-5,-,TGTGCCAGCAGCGTAGATGGCAGTCAAGAGACCCAGTACTTC,CASSVDGSQETQYF